This T cell receptor beta chain was captured in a study of quantifying T cell responses using KT2 cells. Across the whole study: TCR alpha and beta constant-region primers primed reverse transcription of RNA.

There are 13 residues in the CDR3. With 3 bases removed from V and 3 bases from J, the gap between germline ends came to 9 bases. CDR1 and CDR2 (germline): PRHDT, FYEKMQ (reference sequence). Each cDNA got a UMI-containing oligo ligated at its 3' end. The first PCR ran three to four cycles with an equimolar RC1.1 and RC1.2 beta primer mix. One entry per CDR3 protein, called by TCRdb with MiXCR from the UMI-ligation and nested PCR reads. The sample records approximately 46,000 distinct CDR3 sequences, 11% being singletons. Sequenced sample: PBMCs spiked with cells of the T cell clone KT2. The rearrangement uses TRBV13 and TRBJ2-7, with unresolved D. This receptor was obtained from a human donor. Written as DNA, the CDR3 is TGTGCCAGCAGCTTCGAAGCGAGCTACGAGCAGTACTTC. This codes for CASSFEASYEQYF.